This entry features one TCR beta chain sequence. Its matching antigen is unknown. The sample belongs to a study of shared clonotypes between healthy human individuals. Study-level findings and limits: Investigators expected sequencing depth to affect clonotype sharing among donors. Inspection by rarefaction showed sorted-subset sequencing to be incomplete despite large depth.

V dropped 4 bases and J dropped 2 bases, with 5 bases sitting between them. Germline CDR1 SNHLY, CDR2 FYNNEI. CDR3 length: 12 residues. It was across several immunoSEQ plates that each subset's genomic DNA was evenly split. Here immunoSEQ multiplex PCR was the method, and the copy in TCRdb shows in-frame clones only, minus some. In the table there are 2 million to 2.5 million clones, 80% to 95% of which are singletons. The sequence was obtained from a man aged 18 to 35 in good health. Some clones in this sample may be carry-over from other donors' samples. Input material: naive CD4+ T cells from PBMCs. The subset was: CD45RA+ positively selected. This rearrangement joins TRBV2 to TRBJ1-1; D unclear. In DNA, the CDR3 is TGTGCCAGCAGTGCCATAAACACTGAAGCTTTCTTT. Translated: CASSAINTEAFF.